This TCR beta chain came from a study of blood T cells in healthy people across ages. Trimming left V 6 bases short and J 4 bases short, with 14 bases between. The CDR3 extends over 14 amino acids. The study recruited healthy Caucasian donors from Russia who were aged about 6 to 100. Note on this clonotype: Its antigen remains unknown.

General study results and limits: Estimates of diversity drawn from one million T cells were considered underestimates. Percentage of naive T cells showed a strong correlation with TCR beta diversity.

The authors ran a second PCR of about 7 to 12 cycles using a sample-barcoded 5' primer and a J-beta primer mix. Every cDNA was tagged by a template-switch adaptor with 12 random nucleotides. TCRdb processed the 5' RACE reads anew with MiXCR; each CDR3 protein has one entry. This sample yields about 670,000 distinct CDR3 sequences, of which around 50% are seen a single time; approximately 12% belongs to the top ten. The sample taken for sequencing was blood. This chain joins TRBV12-3 or TRBV12-4 and TRBJ2-3; D possibly corresponds to TRBD2 (5 bases). This sequence was found in a woman of 80 years or more in good health. The CDR3 nucleotides read TGTGCCAGCAGCATTGAGGGAAGATCAGATACGCAGTATTTT. Residues: CASSIEGRSDTQYF.